The 12 T cell receptor beta chains listed next were all sequenced from one sample in a study of blood T cell repertoires in COVID-19. Profiling relied on immunoSEQ multiplex PCR, and the TCRdb table lists in-frame clones only, not all of them. Here the sample spans under 300,000 clones, about 88% being singletons. Source material: PBMCs or T cells enriched from blood (not recorded which). Every receptor here comes from a woman aged 45-65 years who had recovered from COVID-19.

This chain joins TRBV9 and TRBJ2-1; TRBD1 is a possible D gene (6 bases). V lost 6 bases and J lost 5, with 18 bases in between. The CDR3 loop spans 15 amino acids. The germline gives CDR1 SGDLS, CDR2 YYNGEE. The DNA for the CDR3 is TGTGCCAGCACCCTAGGGCAGGGGAAAGACAATGAGCAGTTCTTC. Translating it yields CASTLGQGKDNEQFF.

The chain combines TRBV2 with TRBJ1-1; 7 bases align to TRBD1. The V gene end was trimmed by 3 bases and the J gene end by 4 bases; junction bases not matched to a gene: 11. This CDR3 has 16 residues. Germline CDR1 SNHLY, CDR2 FYNNEI. CDR3 coding DNA: TGTGCCAGCAGTGATTTAGGGGGCGCGTTTGGCACTGAAGCTTTCTTT. Translated, it gives CASSDLGGAFGTEAFF. Combining the CDR3 with reference TRBV2 and TRBJ1-1 gives the whole variable domain EPEVTQTPSHQVTQMGQEVILRCVPISNHLYFYWYRQILGQKVEFLVSFYNNEISEKSEIFDDQFSVERPDGSNFTLKIRSTKLEDSAMYFCASSDLGGAFGTEAFFGQGTRLTVV.

The rearrangement joins TRBV28 to TRBJ2-7, with 9 bases aligning to TRBD2. The CDR3 runs to 13 residues. Germline V gives CDR1 MDHEN, CDR2 SYDVKM. The junction had 0 bases not matched to a gene; V was cut back by 6 bases and J by 0 bases. Here the CDR3 DNA reads TGTGCCAGCAGGCGGGGGGGCTCCTACGAGCAGTACTTC. Translated, it gives CASRRGGSYEQYF.

This chain joins TRBV15 and TRBJ2-1, with D tentatively TRBD2 (5 bases). With 1 base removed from V and 11 bases from J, the gap between germline ends came to 15 bases. CDR1 and CDR2 from the germline V gene are LNHNV and YYDKDF (reference sequence). The CDR3 has 14 amino acids. CDR3 sequence (DNA): TGTGCCACCAGCAGAGGAACGGGATCTCTCAAGCAGTTCTTC. Translation gives CATSRGTGSLKQFF.

This clone came up once. The rearrangement joins TRBV24-1 to TRBJ1-5; 8 nucleotides agree with TRBD1. Looked up from germline, CDR1 is KGHDR and CDR2 is SFDVKD. The CDR3 is 15 residues long. Trimming at V came to 3 bases and at J to 4 bases, leaving 4 bases not matched to a gene. Here the CDR3 DNA reads TGTGCCACCAGTGATCGGACAGGGCCGAATCAGCCCCAGCATTTT. Amino acids: CATSDRTGPNQPQHF.

This clone was seen just once. J is TRBJ1-2 and V is TRBV4-2; the D is unclear. Trimming removed 1 base at V and 3 bases at J, with 6 bases between. In germline, CDR1 is LGHNA, CDR2 YNFKEQ. This CDR3 contains 13 residues. CDR3 nucleotide sequence: TGTGCCAGCAGCCAAGGGCCAGACTATGGCTACACCTTC. As protein: CASSQGPDYGYTF.

This clone appeared a few times. The chain uses TRBV19 and TRBJ1-2; unclear D gene. The CDR3 has 15 amino acids. Looked up from germline, CDR1 is LNHDA and CDR2 is SQIVND (reference sequence). The V end lost 4 bases, the J end lost 8 bases, and 20 bases lay between the germline ends. The CDR3 region has the DNA TGTGCCAGTAGTAATCCAGGAACGGCAATTGGGGGCTACACCTTC. As protein: CASSNPGTAIGGYTF. Complete variable domain (other parts from reference TRBV19 and TRBJ1-2): DGGITQSPKYLFRKEGQNVTLSCEQNLNHDAMYWYRQDPGQGLRLIYYSQIVNDFQKGDIAEGYSVSREKKESFPLTVTSAQKNPTAFYLCASSNPGTAIGGYTFGSGTRLTVV.

The chain's CDR3 is CASSLGGTGNTIYF. CDR3 DNA: TGTGCCAGCAGCTTGGGAGGGACTGGAAACACCATATATTTT. This chain joins TRBV5-6 and TRBJ1-3; D is unresolved. CDR3 length: 14 amino acids. Germline CDR1 SGHDT, CDR2 YYEEEE. Trimming took off 0 bases at V and 2 bases at J, with 6 bases between the two ends. The full variable domain, in which reference TRBV5-6 and TRBJ1-3 provide the parts outside the CDR3, is DAGVTQSPTHLIKTRGQQVTLRCSPKSGHDTVSWYQQALGQGPQFIFQYYEEEERQRGNFPDRFSGHQFPNYSSELNVNALLLGDSALYLCASSLGGTGNTIYFGEGSWLTVV.

The chain uses TRBV28 and TRBJ1-6; perhaps TRBD1 as D (6 bases). Germline V gene lookup returns CDR1 MDHEN and CDR2 SYDVKM. The CDR3 is 13 residues long. V lost 1 base and J 10 bases, leaving 8 bases between the germline ends. The CDR3 spells CASSLYGGSPLHF. CDR3 DNA: TGTGCCAGCAGTTTATATGGGGGCTCACCCCTCCACTTT.

This chain connects TRBV24-1 to TRBJ2-1; 10 bases fit TRBD1. CDR1 and CDR2 from the germline V gene are KGHDR and SFDVKD. The ends lost 4 bases at V and 3 bases at J; junction bases unmatched: 5. CDR3 length: 16 residues. CDR3 residues: CATSDLTGGNYNEQFF. For the CDR3, the DNA is TGTGCCACCAGTGACTTGACAGGGGGCAACTACAATGAGCAGTTCTTC.

The rearrangement links TRBV27 to TRBJ1-1, with 8 positions matching TRBD1. This CDR3 has 15 residues. J gave up 3 bases and V 0 bases, and 3 bases lay outside the gene matches. Germline V gives CDR1 MNHEY, CDR2 SMNVEV (reference sequence). The CDR3 sequence: CASSLSGQGYTEAFF. CDR3 nucleotides: TGTGCCAGCAGTTTATCCGGACAGGGATACACTGAAGCTTTCTTT.

This chain uses TRBV7-2 with TRBJ1-3; the match to TRBD1 covers 7 bases. J was trimmed by 4 bases and V by 5 bases; bases with no gene match: 8. Looked up from germline, CDR1 is SGHTA and CDR2 is FQGNSA. This CDR3 has 15 residues. The DNA for the CDR3 is TGTGCCAGCAGCCCGCCTTTGACAGGGGGAAACACCATATATTTT. It codes for CASSPPLTGGNTIYF.